The T cell receptor (beta chain) under discussion was sequenced for a study of shared clonotypes between healthy human individuals (TCRdb year 2020). Study-level background: A few men and two women, aged 18 to 49 years, made up the cohort. Leukapheresis yielded between about 0.85 and 9 billion PBMCs per donor. For each donor, CD4 naive and CD4 memory were each given three plates, CD8 naive was given two plates, and CD8 memory was given one plate. Libraries were prepared and TCR repertoires were sequenced by different laboratories using diverse techniques, in order to increase sequencing depth and limit assay-specific biases. The study deeply sequenced blood TCR repertoires of 5 or 6 healthy adults to estimate repertoire size and the extent of clonotype sharing between individuals. Study-wide findings and limitations: Sampling was restricted to blood, and TCR repertoires in tissues likely differ from the TCR repertoires found in blood. Because the study included a small number of donors, the genetic and exposure-history diversity represented was limited. Larger estimated clonotype richness was generally found for naive subsets than for memory subsets. Sharing across a few donors was observed for about 5% of naive CD4, less than 4% of naive CD8, roughly 2.4% of memory CD4, and roughly 0.4% of memory CD8 clonotypes. Pairwise subsampling indicated that sequencing depth was expected to affect the degree of clonotype sharing among donors. Higher generation probabilities were observed for clonotypes shared by all four sorted-subset donors than for non-shared clonotypes. Even with the large sequencing depth, rarefaction of the sorted-subset datasets indicated that sequencing was incomplete.

TCR CDR3 regions were amplified from genomic DNA by multiplex PCR using the deep immunoSEQ assay. Extracted genomic DNA from each cell subset was spread evenly across all wells of several immunoSEQ 96-well plates, with each plate serving as a replicate. For sorted subsets, each replicate PCR was loaded with about 200 ng genomic DNA, equivalent to 30,000 or so T cell genomes. Purified libraries were quantified with a Qubit 3.0 fluorometer, sized on a Bioanalyzer 2100, and re-quantified with the KAPA Library Quantification kit. Each immunoSEQ 96-well plate was sequenced on its own single-read 150-cycle Illumina NextSeq 550 flow cell. The source study handled its data this way. Because the immunoSEQ output included only junctional sequences and no quality scores, the filtering could not be the same as the filtering used for full-length reads. To assign V/J genes and CDR3, sequences were annotated using PyIR, a Python wrapper for IgBLAST v1.9, with IMGT germline references. Reads with weak V/J assignments (E-value above 1e-6), missing CDR3, stop codons, out-of-frame junctions, or ambiguous translated residues were removed. V3J clonotypes were defined by identical inferred V gene, J gene, and CDR3 amino acid sequence. The percentage overlap between two repertoires was calculated by dividing the number of shared unique clonotypes by the size of the smaller repertoire. RTK rarefaction, the Chao1 estimator, and Recon v2.1 estimates of unobserved clonotypes were used to assess repertoire richness. Generation probabilities were computed with OLGA for all TCRbeta clonotypes obtained by the gDNA method from a few donors. The table comes from immuneACCESS by way of TCRdb, which keeps in-frame sequences with V and J called. Part of the clones is missing from these tables; in studies checked, under half for an unresolved V gene and the rest for unknown reasons. That table gives V, J and clone size, and the DNA gave D and trimming. Here the sample has around 2.5 million clones; approximately 93% occur a single time. The ten largest clones add up to around 0.37% of the sample.

Taken from cysteine to phenylalanine, the CDR3 has 14 residues. Left in the record is the CDR3 DNA by itself, 42 bases read in frame from the first base. Trimming leaves V shorter by 0 bases and J shorter by 10 bases, with the junction holding 5 bases beyond the gene matches. CDR1 LGHNA and CDR2 YSLEER were looked up in the germline V gene. Donors were healthy HIV-negative adults with no recently reported acute infections or vaccinations. Only Caucasian adults living in Nashville, Tennessee, USA were represented among the donors. Magnetic negative selection was used to enrich CD4+ T cells, after which naive cells were positively selected on CD45RA and the negative fraction became the memory subset. After blood collection by leukapheresis, PBMCs were isolated using Ficoll-Histopaque density gradient centrifugation and then cryopreserved in the vapor phase of liquid nitrogen. Analytical flow cytometry was used to check the purity and quantity of every magnetically sorted T cell population. From each sorted fraction, genomic DNA was isolated and quantified by UV absorbance on a Nanodrop 2000c.

Note on this clone: Its antigen remains undetermined. No base qualities exist here, and no much larger clone lies one base off it.

The source material was naive CD4+ T cells from PBMCs. Read against the paper, the sample's cell subset or site label means: CD45RA+ positively selected. This chain is built from TRBV4-3 and TRBJ2-3; TRBD2 agrees with 9 junctional bases. This receptor was identified in a man aged 18 to 30 in good health. Some clones in this sample may be carry-over from other donors' samples. The nucleotide sequence is TGCGCCAGCAGCCAAGAAGGGACTAGCAGCGCGCAGTATTTT. This translates into CASSQEGTSSAQYF.